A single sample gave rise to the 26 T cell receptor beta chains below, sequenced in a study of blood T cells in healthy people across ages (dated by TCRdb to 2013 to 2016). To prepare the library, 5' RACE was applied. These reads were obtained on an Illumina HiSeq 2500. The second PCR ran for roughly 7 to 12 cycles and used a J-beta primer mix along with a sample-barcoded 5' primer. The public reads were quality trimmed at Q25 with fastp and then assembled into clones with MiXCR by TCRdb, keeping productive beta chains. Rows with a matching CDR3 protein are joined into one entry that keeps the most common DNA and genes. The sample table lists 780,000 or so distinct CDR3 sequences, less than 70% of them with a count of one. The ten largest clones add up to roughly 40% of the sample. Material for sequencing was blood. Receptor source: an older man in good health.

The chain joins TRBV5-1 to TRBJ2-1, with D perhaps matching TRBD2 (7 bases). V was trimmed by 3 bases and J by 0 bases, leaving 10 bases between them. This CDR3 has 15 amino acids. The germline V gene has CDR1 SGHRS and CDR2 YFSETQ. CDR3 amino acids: CASSWRGGSYNEQFF. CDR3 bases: TGCGCCAGCAGCTGGAGGGGGGGCTCCTACAATGAGCAGTTCTTC.

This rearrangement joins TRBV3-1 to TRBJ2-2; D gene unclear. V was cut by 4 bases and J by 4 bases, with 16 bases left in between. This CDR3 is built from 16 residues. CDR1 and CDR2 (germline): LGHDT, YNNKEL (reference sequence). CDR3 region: CASSRRRTLGTGELFF. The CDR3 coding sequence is TGTGCCAGCAGCCGCCGCCGGACCCTGGGCACCGGGGAGCTGTTTTTT.

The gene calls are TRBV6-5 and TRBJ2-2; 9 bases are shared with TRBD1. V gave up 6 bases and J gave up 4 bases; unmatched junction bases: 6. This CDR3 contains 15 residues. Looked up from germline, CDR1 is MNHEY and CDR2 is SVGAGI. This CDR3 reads CASRPQGALTGELFF. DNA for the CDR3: TGTGCCAGCAGACCACAGGGGGCTCTCACCGGGGAGCTGTTTTTT.

The CDR3, as DNA: TGTGCCAGCAGCTTAGCTGATTCCTCGGGCTATGGCTACACCTTC. As protein: CASSLADSSGYGYTF. The chain joins TRBV7-2 to TRBJ1-2, with D uncertain. The length of the CDR3 is 15 residues. V was clipped by 0 bases and J by 4 bases, with 12 bases between them. The germline CDR1 and CDR2 sequences are SGHTA and FQGNSA.

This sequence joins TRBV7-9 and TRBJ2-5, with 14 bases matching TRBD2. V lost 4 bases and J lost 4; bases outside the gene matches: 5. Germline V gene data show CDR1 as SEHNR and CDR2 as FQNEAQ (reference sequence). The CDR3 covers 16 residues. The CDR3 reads CASSSGLAGVSETQYF. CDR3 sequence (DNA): TGTGCCAGCAGCTCGGGACTAGCGGGAGTATCAGAGACCCAGTACTTC.

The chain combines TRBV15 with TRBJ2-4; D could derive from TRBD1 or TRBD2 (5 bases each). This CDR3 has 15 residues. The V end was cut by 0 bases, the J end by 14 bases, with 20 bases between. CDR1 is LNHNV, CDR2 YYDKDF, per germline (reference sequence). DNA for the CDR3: TGTGCCACCAGCAGAGATCGGTCAAGTCAGGGAGCAAAGTACTTC. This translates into CATSRDRSSQGAKYF.

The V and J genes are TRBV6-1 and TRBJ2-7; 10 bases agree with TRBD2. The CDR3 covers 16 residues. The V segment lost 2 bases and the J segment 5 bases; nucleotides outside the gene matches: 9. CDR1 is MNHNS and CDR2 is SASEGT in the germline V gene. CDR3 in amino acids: CASSEFQREGRDEQYF. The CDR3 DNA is TGTGCCAGCAGTGAATTTCAGCGGGAGGGCCGGGACGAGCAGTACTTC.

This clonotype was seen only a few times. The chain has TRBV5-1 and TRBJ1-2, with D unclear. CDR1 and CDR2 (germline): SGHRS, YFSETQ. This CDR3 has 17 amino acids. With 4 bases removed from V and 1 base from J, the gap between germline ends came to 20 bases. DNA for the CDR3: TGCGCCAGCAGCCCCCTCCGCACGCCCCTTCTTAACTATGGCTACACCTTC. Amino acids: CASSPLRTPLLNYGYTF.

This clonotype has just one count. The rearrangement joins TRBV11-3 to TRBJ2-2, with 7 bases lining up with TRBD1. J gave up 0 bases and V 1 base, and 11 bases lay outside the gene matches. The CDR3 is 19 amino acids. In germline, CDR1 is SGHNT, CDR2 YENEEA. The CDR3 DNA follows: TGTGCCAGCAGCTTAGGGTTCGACAGGGTGACCGCGAACACCGGGGAGCTGTTTTTT. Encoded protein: CASSLGFDRVTANTGELFF.

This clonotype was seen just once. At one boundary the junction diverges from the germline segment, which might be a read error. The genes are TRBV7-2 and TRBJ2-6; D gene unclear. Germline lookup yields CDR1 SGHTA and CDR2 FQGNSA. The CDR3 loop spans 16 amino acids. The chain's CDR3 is CASNPTFTLTAYVLTF. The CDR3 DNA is TGTGCCAGCAACCCTACGTTTACTTTGACGGCCTACGTCCTGACTTTC.

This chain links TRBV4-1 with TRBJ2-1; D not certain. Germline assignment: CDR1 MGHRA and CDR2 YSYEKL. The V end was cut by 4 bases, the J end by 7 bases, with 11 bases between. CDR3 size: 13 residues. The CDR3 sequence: CASSPGPLNEQFF. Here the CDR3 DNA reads TGCGCCAGCAGCCCAGGACCTCTAAATGAGCAGTTCTTC.

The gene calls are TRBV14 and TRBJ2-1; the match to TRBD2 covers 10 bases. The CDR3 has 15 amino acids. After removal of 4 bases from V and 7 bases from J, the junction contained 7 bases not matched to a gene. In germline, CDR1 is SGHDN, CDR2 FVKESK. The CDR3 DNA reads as TGTGCCAGCAGCCCAGCTAGCGGGAGTCGAAATGAGCAGTTCTTC. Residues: CASSPASGSRNEQFF. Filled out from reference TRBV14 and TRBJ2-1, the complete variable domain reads EAGVTQFPSHSVIEKGQTVTLRCDPISGHDNLYWYRRVMGKEIKFLLHFVKESKQDESGMPNNRFLAERTGGTYSTLKVQPAELEDSGVYFCASSPASGSRNEQFFGPGTRLTVL.

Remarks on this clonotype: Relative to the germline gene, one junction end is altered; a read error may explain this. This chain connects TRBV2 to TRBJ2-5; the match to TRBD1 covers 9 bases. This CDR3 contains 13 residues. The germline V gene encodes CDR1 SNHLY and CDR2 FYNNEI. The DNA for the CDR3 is TGTGCCCGCAGGGACAGGGCATCGGAGACCCAGTACTTC. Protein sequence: CARRDRASETQYF.

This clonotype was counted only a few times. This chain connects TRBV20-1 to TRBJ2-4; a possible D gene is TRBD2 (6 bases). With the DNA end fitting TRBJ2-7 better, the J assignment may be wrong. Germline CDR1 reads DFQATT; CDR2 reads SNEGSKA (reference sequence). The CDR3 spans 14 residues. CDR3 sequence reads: CSARDIERVYEQYF. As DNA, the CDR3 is TGCAGTGCTAGAGATATCGAGCGGGTCTACGAGCAGTACTTC.

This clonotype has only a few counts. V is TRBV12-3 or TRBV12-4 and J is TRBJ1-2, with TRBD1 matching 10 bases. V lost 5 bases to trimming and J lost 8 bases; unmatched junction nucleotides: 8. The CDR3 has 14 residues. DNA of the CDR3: TGTGCCAGCAGTACACAGACAGGGGGCAGGGGCTACACCTTC. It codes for CASSTQTGGRGYTF.

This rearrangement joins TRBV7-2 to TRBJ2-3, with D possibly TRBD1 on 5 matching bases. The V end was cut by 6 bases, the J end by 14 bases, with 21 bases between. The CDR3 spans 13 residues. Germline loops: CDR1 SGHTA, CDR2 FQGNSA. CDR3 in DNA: TGTGCCAGCAGATCCACCCTTGACAGATACGCGTATTTT. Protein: CASRSTLDRYAYF.

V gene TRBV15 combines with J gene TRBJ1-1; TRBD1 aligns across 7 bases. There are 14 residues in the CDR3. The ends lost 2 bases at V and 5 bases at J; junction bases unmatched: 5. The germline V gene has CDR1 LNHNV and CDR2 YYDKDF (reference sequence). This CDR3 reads CATSRMDRKTEAFF. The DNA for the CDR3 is TGTGCCACCAGCAGAATGGACAGGAAGACTGAAGCTTTCTTT.

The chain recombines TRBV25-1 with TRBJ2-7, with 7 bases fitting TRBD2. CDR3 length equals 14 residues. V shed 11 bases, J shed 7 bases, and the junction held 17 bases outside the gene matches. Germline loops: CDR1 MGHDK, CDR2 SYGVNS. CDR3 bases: TGTGCCTCCGGGGGGAGGGCCCCTTCTCGAGAGCAGTACTTC. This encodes CASGGRAPSREQYF.

The CDR3 is CSARDPRAGFNSPLHF. Here the CDR3 DNA reads TGCAGTGCTAGAGATCCCCGGGCAGGGTTTAATTCACCCCTCCACTTT. The gene calls are TRBV20-1 and TRBJ1-6, with a possible D match to TRBD1 (5 bases). Germline V gene lookup returns CDR1 DFQATT and CDR2 SNEGSKA (reference sequence). V lost 0 bases and J lost 6, with 15 bases in between. This CDR3 region has 16 residues.

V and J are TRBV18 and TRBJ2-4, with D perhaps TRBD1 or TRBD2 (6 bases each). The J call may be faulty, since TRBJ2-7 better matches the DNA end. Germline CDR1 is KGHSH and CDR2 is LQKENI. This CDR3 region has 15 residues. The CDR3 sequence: CASSPSRGGPYEQYF. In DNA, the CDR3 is TGTGCCAGCTCACCGAGCAGGGGAGGCCCCTACGAGCAGTACTTC.

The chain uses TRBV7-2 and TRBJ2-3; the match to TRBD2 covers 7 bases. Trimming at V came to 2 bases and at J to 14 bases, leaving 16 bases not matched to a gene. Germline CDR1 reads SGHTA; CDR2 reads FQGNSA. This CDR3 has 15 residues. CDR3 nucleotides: TGTGCCAGCAGCTTAAGGGGCGGGAGTGTCAGATACGCGTATTTT. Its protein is CASSLRGGSVRYAYF.

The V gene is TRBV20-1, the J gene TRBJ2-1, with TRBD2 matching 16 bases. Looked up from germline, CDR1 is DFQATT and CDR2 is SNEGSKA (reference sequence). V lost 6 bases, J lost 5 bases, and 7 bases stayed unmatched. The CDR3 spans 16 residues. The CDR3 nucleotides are TGCAGTGCCGGGACTAGCGGGAGGGCCGGACACAATGAGCAGTTCTTC. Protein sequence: CSAGTSGRAGHNEQFF.

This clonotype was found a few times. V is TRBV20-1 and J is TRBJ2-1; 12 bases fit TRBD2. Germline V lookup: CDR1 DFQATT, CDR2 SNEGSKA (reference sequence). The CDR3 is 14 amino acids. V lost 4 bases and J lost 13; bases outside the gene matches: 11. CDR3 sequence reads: CSATLAGGGETQFF. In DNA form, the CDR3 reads TGCAGTGCTACCCTAGCGGGAGGGGGAGAGACCCAGTTCTTC.

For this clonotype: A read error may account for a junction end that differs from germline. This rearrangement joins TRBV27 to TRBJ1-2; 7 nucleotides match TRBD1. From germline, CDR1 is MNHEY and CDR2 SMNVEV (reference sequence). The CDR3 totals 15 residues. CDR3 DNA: TGTGCCGGCAGTTTACAGGGACAGCGGACCCATGGCTACACCTTC. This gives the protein CAGSLQGQRTHGYTF.

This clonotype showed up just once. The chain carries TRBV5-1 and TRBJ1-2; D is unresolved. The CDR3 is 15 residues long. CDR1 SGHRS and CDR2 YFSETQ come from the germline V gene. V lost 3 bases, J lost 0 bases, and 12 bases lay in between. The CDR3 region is CASSWGGSANYGYTF. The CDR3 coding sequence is TGCGCCAGCAGCTGGGGAGGGTCGGCTAACTATGGCTACACCTTC.

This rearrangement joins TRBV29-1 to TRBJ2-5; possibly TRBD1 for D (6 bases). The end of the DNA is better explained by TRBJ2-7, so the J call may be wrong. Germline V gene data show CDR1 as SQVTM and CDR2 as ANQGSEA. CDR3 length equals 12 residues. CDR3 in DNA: TGCAGCGTTGAACAGGGGCGGTACGAGCAGTACTTC. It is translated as CSVEQGRYEQYF.